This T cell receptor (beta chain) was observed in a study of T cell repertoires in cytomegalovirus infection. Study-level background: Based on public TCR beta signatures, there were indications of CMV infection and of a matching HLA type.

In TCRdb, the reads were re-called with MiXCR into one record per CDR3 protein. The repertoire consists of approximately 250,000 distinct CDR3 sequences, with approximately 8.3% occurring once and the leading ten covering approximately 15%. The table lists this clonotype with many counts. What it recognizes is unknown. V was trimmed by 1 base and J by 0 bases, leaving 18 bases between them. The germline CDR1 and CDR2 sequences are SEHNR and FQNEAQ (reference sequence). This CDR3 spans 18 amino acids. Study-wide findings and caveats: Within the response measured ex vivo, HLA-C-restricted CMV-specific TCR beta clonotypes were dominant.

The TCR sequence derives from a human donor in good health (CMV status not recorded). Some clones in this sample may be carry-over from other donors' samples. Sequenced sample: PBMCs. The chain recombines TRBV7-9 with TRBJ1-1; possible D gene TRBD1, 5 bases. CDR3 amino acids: CASSLGGGSGLMNTEAFF. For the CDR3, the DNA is TGTGCCAGCAGCTTAGGCGGGGGTTCCGGCCTCATGAACACTGAAGCTTTCTTT.